These 12 T cell receptor beta chains originate from one sample sequenced in a study of Graves' ophthalmopathy and Graves' hyperthyroidism. RNA transcripts were the source from which TCR beta CDR3 regions were amplified. HTBI primers primed a first-round RT-PCR, and a second-round multiplex PCR followed. One entry per CDR3 protein results from TCRdb running MiXCR on the multiplex PCR reads. The table shows 500,000 to 700,000 distinct CDR3 sequences, with 39% occurring only once. Sequencing was done on a sample of peripheral blood or thyroid tissue (not recorded which). All receptors come from an adult man with Graves' hyperthyroidism.

The chain carries TRBV2 and TRBJ2-1; D might be TRBD2 (5 bases). V lost 5 bases and J lost 0, with 8 bases in between. The germline V gene has CDR1 SNHLY and CDR2 FYNNEI. The CDR3 has 14 residues. CDR3 coding DNA: TGTGCCAGCAGTCGTGGGAGCTCCTACAATGAGCAGTTCTTC. It codes for CASSRGSSYNEQFF.

The gene calls are TRBV29-1 and TRBJ2-7, with TRBD2 as a possible D gene (5 bases). Germline assignment: CDR1 SQVTM and CDR2 ANQGSEA. CDR3 length: 16 amino acids. V was trimmed by 6 bases and J by 0 bases, leaving 21 bases between them. In DNA form, the CDR3 reads TGCAGCGTCGCGATACGGGCCGCCGGGATCTCCTACGAGCAGTACTTC. Encoded protein: CSVAIRAAGISYEQYF.

This clonotype occurred a few times. The chain is built from TRBV4-2 and TRBJ1-4, with D possibly matching TRBD1 (6 bases). V gave up 1 base and J gave up 4 bases, with 16 bases separating them. Germline values: CDR1 LGHNA, CDR2 YNFKEQ. This CDR3 has 17 residues. CDR3 sequence (DNA): TGTGCCAGCAGCCAAGGCGGGGCAGGGGATCGTAATGAAAAACTGTTTTTT. As protein: CASSQGGAGDRNEKLFF.

The chain links TRBV7-9 to TRBJ1-6; D unresolved. The CDR3 runs to 15 residues. Between the trimmed V and J ends, which lost 3 bases and 8 bases, there was a span of 14 bases. Germline CDR1 SEHNR, CDR2 FQNEAQ (reference sequence). CDR3 bases: TGTGCCAGCAGCTTTCAAGTGTCCCCACATTCACCCCTCCACTTT. The encoded protein is CASSFQVSPHSPLHF.

This clonotype came up many times. The V call is TRBV7-9, the J call TRBJ2-2; TRBD2 matches at 11 bases. The CDR3 is 13 residues long. Per germline, CDR1 SEHNR and CDR2 FQNEAQ (reference sequence). CDR3 loop: CAGTSGNTGELFF. The CDR3 bases are TGTGCAGGGACTAGCGGGAACACCGGGGAGCTGTTTTTT.

This sequence joins TRBV12-3 or TRBV12-4 and TRBJ1-4; D is ambiguous. The CDR3 has 15 residues. Deletions cut 3 bases from V and 2 bases from J, with 10 bases between. The CDR3 here is CASSFLVGTNEKLFF. The CDR3 nucleotides are TGTGCCAGCAGTTTTTTAGTCGGGACTAATGAAAAACTGTTTTTT.

This clonotype occurred a few times. The V and J genes are TRBV24-1 and TRBJ2-1; D perhaps matches TRBD2 (5 bases). CDR3 length: 13 amino acids. Germline V gene data show CDR1 as KGHDR and CDR2 as SFDVKD. V dropped 3 bases and J dropped 4 bases, with 6 bases sitting between them. The CDR3 DNA sequence: TGTGCCACCAGTGATGGAGGTTACAATGAGCAGTTCTTC. Translated, it gives CATSDGGYNEQFF.

At least ten counts were recorded for this clonotype. This chain's CDR3 is CATSDSGLQPQHF. The DNA of the CDR3 is TGTGCCACCAGTGATTCGGGCCTCCAGCCCCAGCATTTT. This chain links TRBV24-1 with TRBJ1-5, with D unclear. Per germline, CDR1 KGHDR and CDR2 SFDVKD. This CDR3 is 13 amino acids long. Trimming left V 2 bases short and J 7 bases short, with 8 bases between.

This clonotype occurred many times. The chain couples TRBV28 to TRBJ2-2, with D perhaps matching TRBD2 (5 bases). Germline-derived CDR1 and CDR2 are MDHEN and SYDVKM. V was trimmed by 5 bases and J by 6 bases, leaving 10 bases between them. There are 13 residues in the CDR3. CDR3 DNA sequence: TGTGCCAGCAGTCCCCCTAGCTCCGGGGAGCTGTTTTTT. Protein sequence: CASSPPSSGELFF.

The chain carries TRBV2 and TRBJ2-2, with TRBD2 identical over 8 bases. The CDR3 length is 18 residues. V gave up 2 bases and J gave up 0 bases; unmatched junction bases: 8. Germline-derived CDR1 and CDR2 are SNHLY and FYNNEI. As DNA, the CDR3 is TGTGCCAGCAGTGAACCCTTGCGGGGGGACGCGAACACCGGGGAGCTGTTTTTT. Its protein product is CASSEPLRGDANTGELFF.

This clonotype showed up just once. The V call is TRBV20-1, the J call TRBJ1-2, with TRBD1 matching over 8 bases. CDR3 length: 13 residues. Trimming cost V 4 bases and J 4 bases; bases outside gene matches: 5. The V gene's germline CDR1 is DFQATT and CDR2 SNEGSKA (reference sequence). The CDR3 reads CSATRDRIYGYTF. The CDR3 bases are TGCAGTGCTACGCGGGACAGGATCTATGGCTACACCTTC.

Regarding this clonotype: One end of the junction does not line up with germline, which may come from a read error. V is TRBV29-1 and J is TRBJ1-3; TRBD1 aligns across 7 bases. The CDR3 loop spans 9 amino acids. CDR1 and CDR2 from the germline V gene are SQVTM and ANQGSEA. The CDR3 protein is CSVSGTVLF. The CDR3 coding sequence is TGCAGCGTTTCCGGGACAGTCCTTTTT.